What follows are 31 T cell receptor beta chains derived from one specimen sequenced in a study of cytomegalovirus exposure and HLA in healthy donors. It was with 60 Vbeta and 13 Jbeta primers that the PCR ran. Sequencing was performed with immunoSEQ multiplex PCR; in TCRdb, only in-frame clones are kept and a portion is missing. The sample lists around 140,000 clones, around 80% occurring once. Material for sequencing was PBMCs. The receptor source for this set is a female donor in good health and CMV-seronegative.

V and J are TRBV2 and TRBJ2-1; 10 positions agree with TRBD1. Germline CDR1 is SNHLY and CDR2 is FYNNEI. J was trimmed by 6 bases and V by 8 bases; bases with no gene match: 10. The CDR3 has 15 residues. The CDR3 loop is CASRRTGGFSNEQFF. CDR3 coding DNA: TGTGCCAGCCGACGGACAGGGGGGTTTAGCAATGAGCAGTTCTTC.

The chain joins TRBV6-1 to TRBJ1-2, with TRBD1 as a possible D gene (6 bases). CDR1 MNHNS and CDR2 SASEGT come from the germline V gene. The ends were cut back, 6 bases at V and 8 bases at J, with 16 bases in the middle. The CDR3 length is 13 residues. The DNA of the CDR3 is TGTGCCAGCAGCGAACAGGGCTACGGGGGCTACACCTTC. Translated, it gives CASSEQGYGGYTF.

This sequence joins TRBV4-2 and TRBJ2-6; a weak D match, TRBD1 (6 bases). The CDR3 spans 16 residues. Trimming shortened V by 5 bases and J by 1 base, and 12 bases separated the two germline ends. Germline-derived CDR1 and CDR2 are LGHNA and YNFKEQ. The CDR3 loop reads CASSSRTESGANVLTF. Here the CDR3 DNA reads TGTGCCAGCAGCTCCAGGACAGAATCTGGGGCCAACGTCCTGACTTTC.

This clone came up a few times. In nucleotides, the CDR3 is TGTGCCAGCAGCTTAGCCGGAGGGGGCCATCAGCCCCAGCATTTT. Translation gives CASSLAGGGHQPQHF. The rearrangement links TRBV7-9 to TRBJ1-5, with 7 positions matching TRBD1. CDR1 SEHNR and CDR2 FQNEAQ come from the germline V gene (reference sequence). With V trimmed by 0 bases and J by 5 bases, 4 bases remained unmatched. This CDR3 has 15 residues.

In this sample, this clone turned up a few times. The genes are TRBV9 and TRBJ2-4; 11 nucleotides agree with TRBD2. Trimming cost V 3 bases and J 4 bases; bases outside gene matches: 9. Germline values: CDR1 SGDLS, CDR2 YYNGEE. The CDR3 totals 17 residues. CDR3 in DNA: TGTGCCAGCAGCGCGACTAGCGGGGTTGAATCAAAAAACATTCAGTACTTC. Translated, it gives CASSATSGVESKNIQYF. Based on the CDR3 plus reference TRBV9 and TRBJ2-4, the full variable domain is DSGVTQTPKHLITATGQRVTLRCSPRSGDLSVYWYQQSLDQGLQFLIQYYNGEERAKGNILERFSAQQFPDLHSELNLSSLELGDSALYFCASSATSGVESKNIQYFGAGTRLSVL.

This clone was picked up a small number of times. This chain joins TRBV5-1 and TRBJ2-7; weak D call: TRBD2 (8 bases). Trimming removed 6 bases at V and 3 bases at J, with 31 bases between. Looked up from germline, CDR1 is SGHRS and CDR2 is YFSETQ. CDR3 length equals 19 residues. The CDR3 DNA sequence: TGCGCCAGCACCCCAGGACAGGTACAAGGTGGGGCGGGGGGCTACGAGCAGTACTTC. Amino acid sequence: CASTPGQVQGGAGGYEQYF.

The chain recombines TRBV6-5 with TRBJ1-4; no clear D. Germline V gene sequence: CDR1 MNHEY, CDR2 SVGAGI. The CDR3 length is 15 residues. V shed 0 bases and J shed 2 bases, with 7 bases lying between them. The chain's CDR3 is CASSYSGSTNEKLFF. DNA for the CDR3: TGTGCCAGCAGTTACTCGGGCAGCACTAATGAAAAACTGTTTTTT.

The chain joins TRBV2 to TRBJ2-3, with D possibly being TRBD1 (5 bases). V gave up 2 bases and J gave up 2 bases, with 14 bases separating them. In germline, CDR1 is SNHLY, CDR2 FYNNEI. This CDR3 has 16 amino acids. The CDR3 sequence: CASSERGVGDTDTQYF. The CDR3 DNA is TGTGCCAGCAGTGAACGCGGAGTAGGGGACACAGATACGCAGTATTTT.

In its sample, this clone was seen once. This sequence joins TRBV6-6 and TRBJ2-7; TRBD1 matches at 9 bases. This CDR3 is 15 amino acids long. Germline CDR1 MNHNY, CDR2 SVGAGI (reference sequence). J was trimmed by 5 bases and V by 6 bases; bases with no gene match: 11. The CDR3 reads CASSTIRDRAHEQYF. Here the CDR3 DNA reads TGTGCCAGCAGCACCATCCGGGACAGGGCCCACGAGCAGTACTTC.

The gene calls are TRBV7-2 and TRBJ1-2; D is undetermined. CDR1 and CDR2 (germline): SGHTA, FQGNSA. This CDR3 region has 12 residues. Trimming left V 2 bases short and J 4 bases short, with 5 bases between. The CDR3 loop reads CASSLRVYGYTF. CDR3 nucleotide sequence: TGTGCCAGCAGCTTAAGAGTCTATGGCTACACCTTC.

The CDR3 loop is CASKRETGPQLILNTGELFF. The CDR3, as DNA: TGCGCCAGCAAGCGTGAAACAGGTCCCCAGCTAATATTGAACACCGGGGAGCTGTTTTTT. The chain recombines TRBV4-1 with TRBJ2-2, with D possibly being TRBD1 (5 bases). The CDR3 is 20 amino acids. CDR1 and CDR2 (germline): MGHRA, YSYEKL. V dropped 7 bases and J dropped 1 base, with 28 bases sitting between them.

This chain uses TRBV2 with TRBJ1-3; D not resolved. The CDR3 consists of 14 residues. Germline V lookup: CDR1 SNHLY, CDR2 FYNNEI. The ends were cut back, 8 bases at V and 2 bases at J, with 13 bases in the middle. This chain's CDR3 is CASSREKAGNTIYF. The CDR3 bases are TGTGCCAGCTCTCGGGAAAAAGCTGGAAACACCATATATTTT. Variable domain in full (rest from reference TRBV2 and TRBJ1-3): EPEVTQTPSHQVTQMGQEVILRCVPISNHLYFYWYRQILGQKVEFLVSFYNNEISEKSEIFDDQFSVERPDGSNFTLKIRSTKLEDSAMYFCASSREKAGNTIYFGEGSWLTVV.

The V call is TRBV5-1, the J call TRBJ2-7; weak D call: TRBD2 (7 bases). CDR1 is SGHRS, CDR2 YFSETQ, per germline. CDR3 length: 15 residues. V was pared by 5 bases and J by 5 bases, with 20 bases between. CDR3 nucleotide sequence: TGCGCCAGCAGGCAACAAGTGGCGGGGGCCCACGAGCAGTACTTC. The encoded protein is CASRQQVAGAHEQYF.

The chain combines TRBV30 with TRBJ1-5; D gene uncertain. The CDR3 covers 14 residues. Looked up from germline, CDR1 is GTSNPN and CDR2 is SVGIG (reference sequence). The germline V and J ends were trimmed by 2 bases and 0 bases, with 8 bases remaining between them. CDR3 DNA: TGTGCCTGGAGTAACGGTCCTAGCAATCAGCCCCAGCATTTT. Translating gives CAWSNGPSNQPQHF.

CDR3 sequence (DNA): TGTGCCAGCAGTTCCTACGGGGGCACTGAAGCTTTCTTT. Amino acid sequence: CASSSYGGTEAFF. The chain employs TRBV27 and TRBJ1-1; perhaps TRBD1 as D (5 bases). The CDR3 length is 13 residues. Germline values: CDR1 MNHEY, CDR2 SMNVEV (reference sequence). V was trimmed by 4 bases and J by 4 bases, leaving 10 bases between them.

The rearrangement uses TRBV11-2 and TRBJ1-1, with a tentative D call TRBD1 (6 bases). Looked up from germline, CDR1 is SGHAT and CDR2 is FQNNGV. The CDR3 extends over 18 amino acids. Trimming took off 1 base at V and 0 bases at J, with 18 bases between the two ends. The CDR3 DNA reads TGTGCCAGCAGCTTAGTGAGGGTGACAGGTTCCATGAACACTGAAGCTTTCTTT. Its translation is CASSLVRVTGSMNTEAFF.

The V and J genes are TRBV19 and TRBJ1-5; TRBD1 matches at 10 bases. V lost 4 bases to trimming and J lost 0 bases; unmatched junction nucleotides: 18. The CDR3 contains 21 residues. In germline, CDR1 is LNHDA, CDR2 SQIVND (reference sequence). The CDR3 sequence: CASSNFFRRTGGGNSNQPQHF. In nucleotides, the CDR3 is TGTGCCAGTAGTAACTTCTTCCGTAGGACAGGGGGAGGTAATAGCAATCAGCCCCAGCATTTT.

The V call is TRBV5-1, the J call TRBJ2-2; D is perhaps TRBD1 (6 bases). The V end lost 4 bases, the J end lost 7 bases, and 14 bases lay between the germline ends. This CDR3 is 14 amino acids long. From germline, CDR1 is SGHRS and CDR2 YFSETQ. This CDR3 is CASSVSQGYGELFF. The DNA of the CDR3 is TGCGCCAGCAGCGTATCACAGGGTTACGGGGAGCTGTTTTTT.

This sequence joins TRBV19 and TRBJ2-1; 9 nucleotides line up with TRBD2. The CDR3 contains 14 residues. CDR1 is LNHDA, CDR2 SQIVND, per germline (reference sequence). The V segment lost 7 bases and the J segment 3 bases; nucleotides outside the gene matches: 4. The CDR3 loop reads CASTATSGYNEQFF. The CDR3 DNA follows: TGTGCCAGTACCGCGACTAGCGGCTACAATGAGCAGTTCTTC.

A few counts support this clone. J is TRBJ2-7 and V is TRBV18; 9 bases map to TRBD1. The CDR3 runs 17 residues. Per the germline V gene, CDR1 is KGHSH and CDR2 is LQKENI. J gave up 7 bases and V 3 bases, and 16 bases lay outside the gene matches. The CDR3 sequence is CASSPPRDRDPIGEQYF. CDR3 in DNA: TGTGCCAGCTCACCCCCCCGGGACAGGGATCCCATCGGGGAGCAGTACTTC.

V gene TRBV5-1 combines with J gene TRBJ1-1, with D maybe TRBD1 (5 bases). CDR3 length: 16 residues. CDR1 SGHRS and CDR2 YFSETQ come from the germline V gene. V gave up 4 bases and J gave up 5 bases, with 21 bases separating them. CDR3 sequence reads: CASSRIRAVQGTEAFF. The CDR3 DNA is TGCGCCAGCAGCCGCATTCGAGCAGTCCAGGGAACTGAAGCTTTCTTT.

V is TRBV10-3 and J is TRBJ2-5; 9 bases fit TRBD2. V lost 3 bases to trimming and J lost 5 bases; unmatched junction nucleotides: 10. Germline V gene sequence: CDR1 ENHRY, CDR2 SYGVKD. The CDR3 spans 16 residues. CDR3 in DNA: TGTGCCATCAGTGACCTGCCACGCGGGGGGGCTGAGACCCAGTACTTC. Translating it yields CAISDLPRGGAETQYF.

The table lists this clone with a few counts. The V call is TRBV6-1, the J call TRBJ1-1; no clear D. Germline V gives CDR1 MNHNS, CDR2 SASEGT. The CDR3 covers 13 residues. V lost 6 bases, J lost 6 bases, and 14 bases lay in between. The CDR3 is CASRVSEIAEAFF. The CDR3 region has the DNA TGTGCCAGCAGGGTGAGCGAAATAGCTGAAGCTTTCTTT.

This chain uses TRBV18 with TRBJ2-1; D might be TRBD2 (6 bases). V lost 0 bases to trimming and J lost 6 bases, with 12 bases between them. CDR1 and CDR2 (germline): KGHSH, LQKENI. The CDR3 has 15 residues. CDR3 protein: CASSPPLPRGNEQFF. DNA for the CDR3: TGTGCCAGCTCACCACCTTTACCGCGGGGCAATGAGCAGTTCTTC.

The V gene is TRBV10-1, the J gene TRBJ2-3; 9 nucleotides align to TRBD2. The germline V gene has CDR1 WNHNN and CDR2 SYGVQD (reference sequence). Trimming took 3 bases from V and 5 from J; bases not matched to a gene: 6. CDR3 size: 15 residues. The CDR3 is CASSDVAGEVDTQYF. CDR3 nucleotides: TGCGCCAGCAGTGATGTAGCGGGAGAGGTAGATACGCAGTATTTT.

This clone has a count of ten or more. The rearrangement uses TRBV4-3 and TRBJ2-3; the match to TRBD2 covers 7 bases. The CDR3 contains 15 residues. The V and J ends lost 4 bases and 5 bases, in that order; junction bases with no gene match: 9. Germline assignment: CDR1 LGHNA and CDR2 YSLEER. The CDR3 DNA sequence: TGCGCCAGCAGCCCGGGAAGCGGGGAGGTAGATACGCAGTATTTT. Translating gives CASSPGSGEVDTQYF.

The chain links TRBV28 to TRBJ2-6, with TRBD2 identical over 7 bases. CDR1 is MDHEN, CDR2 SYDVKM, per germline. CDR3 length: 15 residues. Trimming removed 3 bases from V and 2 bases from J; junction bases left unmatched: 1. The DNA of the CDR3 is TGTGCCAGCAGTTTGGGAGGGACTGGGGCCAACGTCCTGACTTTC. It specifies CASSLGGTGANVLTF.

This CDR3 reads CASSLAIRVGNEKLFF. For the CDR3, the DNA is TGTGCCAGCAGCTTGGCCATCAGGGTAGGGAATGAAAAACTGTTTTTT. V and J are TRBV5-5 and TRBJ1-4; D is perhaps TRBD1 (5 bases). With 0 bases removed from V and 5 bases from J, the gap between germline ends came to 14 bases. The germline CDR1 and CDR2 sequences are SGHKS and YYEKEE (reference sequence). The CDR3 sequence is 16 residues long.

CDR3 region: CASSIGLGSGELFF. As DNA, the CDR3 is TGTGCCAGTAGTATTGGACTAGGATCCGGGGAGCTGTTTTTT. The V gene is TRBV19, the J gene TRBJ2-2; 7 positions agree with TRBD2. Germline CDR1 is LNHDA and CDR2 is SQIVND (reference sequence). The V segment lost 3 bases and the J segment 6 bases; nucleotides outside the gene matches: 4. The CDR3 extends over 14 amino acids.

The V call is TRBV19, the J call TRBJ2-7, with D perhaps TRBD1 (5 bases). The germline V gene encodes CDR1 LNHDA and CDR2 SQIVND (reference sequence). V was cut by 3 bases and J by 3 bases, with 12 bases left in between. The CDR3 extends over 14 amino acids. The CDR3 here is CASSMQGWVYEQYF. In DNA, the CDR3 is TGTGCCAGTAGTATGCAGGGTTGGGTCTACGAGCAGTACTTC.

The chain links TRBV7-8 to TRBJ2-6, with D maybe TRBD2 (6 bases). Germline lookup yields CDR1 SGHVS and CDR2 FQNEAQ. V was trimmed by 4 bases and J by 1 base, leaving 23 bases between them. CDR3 length equals 20 residues. This CDR3 is CASSSRTRRGVTSGANVLTF. The CDR3 coding sequence is TGTGCCAGCAGCTCACGGACACGGAGGGGTGTCACGTCTGGGGCCAACGTCCTGACTTTC.